The 27 T cell receptor beta chains presented below share a single source sample, sequenced in a study of T cell responses to AZD1222 COVID-19 vaccine. This table comes from immunoSEQ multiplex PCR, and its TCRdb copy is limited to in-frame clones, with some not included. The data show about 160,000 clones, roughly 88% seen once. Source: peripheral blood, taken 28 days after the second AZD1222 dose. The receptors here all came from an adult who received the AZD1222 COVID-19 vaccine.

The chain joins TRBV2 to TRBJ1-5; D is ambiguous. V was cut by 9 bases and J by 0 bases, with 15 bases left in between. The CDR3 sequence is 15 residues long. The germline CDR1 and CDR2 sequences are SNHLY and FYNNEI. CDR3 DNA sequence: TGTGCCAGTTCCGAGTCCCGGAATAGCAATCAGCCCCAGCATTTT. This sequence encodes CASSESRNSNQPQHF. Supplemented by reference TRBV2 and TRBJ1-5, the full variable domain reads EPEVTQTPSHQVTQMGQEVILRCVPISNHLYFYWYRQILGQKVEFLVSFYNNEISEKSEIFDDQFSVERPDGSNFTLKIRSTKLEDSAMYFCASSESRNSNQPQHFGDGTRLSIL.

The rearrangement links TRBV6-1 to TRBJ1-2, with D unresolved. The CDR3 extends over 12 amino acids. Deletions cut 1 base from V and 2 bases from J, with 2 bases between. CDR1 and CDR2 (germline): MNHNS, SASEGT. The DNA of the CDR3 is TGTGCCAGCAGTGAAGACAACTATGGCTACACCTTC. This sequence encodes CASSEDNYGYTF.

The V gene is TRBV6-5, the J gene TRBJ1-6; 10 positions match TRBD1. The germline CDR1 and CDR2 sequences are MNHEY and SVGAGI. The CDR3 runs to 15 residues. V lost 6 bases, J lost 9 bases, and 8 bases stayed unmatched. The DNA of the CDR3 is TGTGCCAGCAGACGGGACAGGGGCCCTTCTTCACCCCTCCACTTT. Protein: CASRRDRGPSSPLHF.

The chain uses TRBV6-2 or TRBV6-3 and TRBJ2-2, with 7 bases matching TRBD2. The CDR3 loop spans 16 amino acids. Germline values: CDR1 MNHEY, CDR2 SVGEGT. The V gene end was trimmed by 8 bases and the J gene end by 2 bases; junction bases not matched to a gene: 11. CDR3 sequence: CASRRGGRTNTGELFF. CDR3 nucleotides: TGTGCCAGCCGCCGGGGAGGGAGGACCAACACCGGGGAGCTGTTTTTT.

The V gene is TRBV11-2, the J gene TRBJ2-6; tentatively, D is TRBD1 (5 bases). The CDR3 has 16 residues. CDR1 is SGHAT, CDR2 FQNNGV, per germline. Trimming pared 3 bases from V and 2 bases from J, leaving 11 bases between. The CDR3 region is CASSLAGPAGANVLTF. The CDR3 DNA follows: TGTGCCAGCAGCTTGGCAGGGCCGGCTGGGGCCAACGTCCTGACTTTC.

The chain couples TRBV27 to TRBJ2-5; D possibly corresponds to TRBD2 (5 bases). V gave up 4 bases and J gave up 7 bases, with 7 bases separating them. Germline V gene sequence: CDR1 MNHEY, CDR2 SMNVEV (reference sequence). The CDR3 totals 11 residues. CDR3 residues: CASSSRGTQYF. The CDR3 coding sequence is TGTGCCAGCAGTTCCCGGGGGACCCAGTACTTC.

This clone was detected once. The V gene is TRBV6-2 or TRBV6-3, the J gene TRBJ1-4; D call uncertain. The CDR3 runs to 13 residues. The germline CDR1 and CDR2 sequences are MNHEY and SVGEGT. V lost 5 bases and J 4 bases, leaving 8 bases between the germline ends. The CDR3 loop is CASSHEVNEKLFF. The CDR3 bases are TGTGCCAGCAGTCACGAAGTTAATGAAAAACTGTTTTTT.

This chain links TRBV29-1 with TRBJ2-1; either TRBD1 or TRBD2 may fit D (5 bases each). V gave up 6 bases and J gave up 5 bases, with 14 bases separating them. CDR3 size: 13 residues. Germline V gene sequence: CDR1 SQVTM, CDR2 ANQGSEA. CDR3 protein: CSVDEGPNNEQFF. The CDR3 DNA is TGCAGCGTCGACGAGGGACCGAACAATGAGCAGTTCTTC.

This clone has only a few counts. The chain employs TRBV5-8 and TRBJ2-7, with D unresolved. V lost 4 bases and J lost 2, with 10 bases in between. CDR1 and CDR2 (germline): SGHTS, YDEGEE. This CDR3 comprises 13 residues. CDR3 amino acids: CASSRGSTYEQYF. For the CDR3, the DNA is TGTGCCAGCAGCCGAGGATCCACCTACGAGCAGTACTTC. Using reference TRBV5-8 and TRBJ2-7 for the parts outside the CDR3, the full variable domain is EAGVTQSPTHLIKTRGQQATLRCSPISGHTSVYWYQQALGLGLQFLLWYDEGEERNRGNFPPRFSGRQFPNYSSELNVNALELEDSALYLCASSRGSTYEQYFGPGTRLTVT.

The chain combines TRBV12-3 or TRBV12-4 with TRBJ1-5, with D perhaps TRBD1 (5 bases). This CDR3 is 12 amino acids long. The V end was cut by 3 bases, the J end by 6 bases, with 6 bases between. CDR3 bases: TGTGCCAGCAGTTTTGGGGGTCAGCCCCAGCATTTT. Translating it yields CASSFGGQPQHF.

The rearrangement uses TRBV7-2 and TRBJ1-6; weak D call: TRBD1 (5 bases). The CDR3 is 15 residues long. In germline, CDR1 is SGHTA, CDR2 FQGNSA. Trimming left V 5 bases short and J 9 bases short, with 17 bases between. CDR3 DNA: TGTGCCAGCAGCCCAAAATGGGGGAATAGTTCACCCCTCCACTTT. This codes for CASSPKWGNSSPLHF.

The chain uses TRBV9 and TRBJ2-3; no clear D. This CDR3 has 16 residues. Between the trimmed V and J ends, which lost 0 bases and 2 bases, there was a span of 13 bases. Germline V gene lookup returns CDR1 SGDLS and CDR2 YYNGEE. The DNA for the CDR3 is TGTGCCAGCAGCGTAGCTCCCGTTCGTTCCACAGATACGCAGTATTTT. Translating it yields CASSVAPVRSTDTQYF.

The rearrangement joins TRBV20-1 to TRBJ2-3; 8 positions match TRBD1. Trimming at V came to 3 bases and at J to 5 bases, leaving 13 bases not matched to a gene. CDR1 DFQATT and CDR2 SNEGSKA come from the germline V gene (reference sequence). The CDR3 length is 16 residues. In DNA form, the CDR3 reads TGCAGTGCTAGTCAATACCAGGGGGCGCCTGGAGATACGCAGTATTTT. It specifies CSASQYQGAPGDTQYF.

CDR3 residues: CASSLRPRENTGELFF. The CDR3 DNA follows: TGTGCCAGCAGCTTACGTCCCAGGGAGAACACCGGGGAGCTGTTTTTT. The rearrangement links TRBV11-2 to TRBJ2-2, with D possibly matching TRBD1 (5 bases). V lost 2 bases to trimming and J lost 1 base, with 11 bases between them. This CDR3 has 16 amino acids. Germline V gives CDR1 SGHAT, CDR2 FQNNGV. Together with reference TRBV11-2 and TRBJ2-2, the CDR3 gives the full variable domain: EAGVAQSPRYKIIEKRQSVAFWCNPISGHATLYWYQQILGQGPKLLIQFQNNGVVDDSQLPKDRFSAERLKGVDSTLKIQPAKLEDSAVYLCASSLRPRENTGELFFGEGSRLTVL.

The V and J genes are TRBV2 and TRBJ2-1, with 7 bases lining up with TRBD1. This CDR3 has 15 amino acids. V trimming: 4 bases; J trimming: 6 bases; junction bases outside the gene matches: 9. CDR1 and CDR2 (germline): SNHLY, FYNNEI. The DNA of the CDR3 is TGTGCCAGCAGTGCTTGGCAGGGGGAACTCAATGAGCAGTTCTTC. Its protein product is CASSAWQGELNEQFF.

The rearrangement joins TRBV7-9 to TRBJ1-5; D gene ambiguous. Germline CDR1 reads SEHNR; CDR2 reads FQNEAQ (reference sequence). The CDR3 is 13 residues long. V lost 1 base and J lost 5, with 6 bases in between. CDR3 residues: CASSLGNYQPQHF. In DNA form, the CDR3 reads TGTGCCAGCAGCTTAGGCAATTATCAGCCCCAGCATTTT.

The genes are TRBV30 and TRBJ1-1, with D hard to call. Per germline, CDR1 GTSNPN and CDR2 SVGIG (reference sequence). V was shortened by 4 bases and J by 11 bases, with 14 bases between the two germline ends. This CDR3 has 11 residues. In DNA, the CDR3 is TGTGCCTGGAAATCCGGGCTGATCGCTTTCTTT. Its translation: CAWKSGLIAFF.

Details on this clone: Other DNA sequences of this sample code for an identical CDR3. The CDR3 protein is CASSLGQGGEKLFF. CDR3 in DNA: TGCGCCAGCAGCCTAGGACAGGGAGGAGAAAAACTGTTTTTT. The gene calls are TRBV5-1 and TRBJ1-4, with 8 nucleotides matching TRBD1. Losses at the gene ends were 4 bases for V and 8 bases for J; bases not matched to a gene: 7. The CDR3 has 14 residues. CDR1 is SGHRS and CDR2 is YFSETQ in the germline V gene.

This chain links TRBV19 with TRBJ1-2; possible D gene TRBD1, 6 bases. Germline lookup yields CDR1 LNHDA and CDR2 SQIVND (reference sequence). The CDR3 is 12 residues long. Trimming pared 5 bases from V and 4 bases from J, leaving 8 bases between. CDR3 nucleotide sequence: TGTGCCAGTAGTCTGGACAGCTATGGCTACACCTTC. Encoded protein: CASSLDSYGYTF.

The chain uses TRBV13 and TRBJ2-7; the D is unclear. The V end lost 5 bases, the J end lost 4 bases, and 9 bases lay between the germline ends. The CDR3 has 12 residues. From germline, CDR1 is PRHDT and CDR2 FYEKMQ (reference sequence). Here the CDR3 reads CASSGSLYEQYF. Here the CDR3 DNA reads TGTGCCAGCAGCGGCTCCTTATACGAGCAGTACTTC.

This clone is a singleton in its sample. The chain couples TRBV3-1 (or the pseudogene TRBV3-2) to TRBJ2-1; TRBD2 aligns across 7 bases. The V segment lost 3 bases and the J segment 0 bases; nucleotides outside the gene matches: 5. The CDR3 extends over 16 amino acids. Germline CDR1 reads LGHDT; CDR2 reads YNNKEL (reference sequence). CDR3 sequence (DNA): TGTGCCAGCAGCCAGTGGGGGGGGTACTCCTACAATGAGCAGTTCTTC. It specifies CASSQWGGYSYNEQFF.

J is TRBJ1-3 and V is TRBV29-1; D not certain. There are 11 residues in the CDR3. Trimming took 5 bases from V and 2 from J, leaving 4 bases between them. Germline CDR1 and CDR2: SQVTM and ANQGSEA. In DNA form, the CDR3 reads TGCAGCGTTTTGGCTGGAAACACCATATATTTT. Encoded protein: CSVLAGNTIYF.

The rearrangement joins TRBV27 to TRBJ2-3, with 10 bases lining up with TRBD2. Trimming cost V 5 bases and J 3 bases; bases outside gene matches: 11. The CDR3 length is 17 residues. The germline gives CDR1 MNHEY, CDR2 SMNVEV (reference sequence). For the CDR3, the DNA is TGTGCCAGCAGTCTCAACCAAGCGGGGGGGCCGACAGATACGCAGTATTTT. It translates to CASSLNQAGGPTDTQYF.

The chain couples TRBV13 to TRBJ1-1, with 7 nucleotides matching TRBD1. Looked up from germline, CDR1 is PRHDT and CDR2 is FYEKMQ (reference sequence). Losses at the gene ends were 5 bases for V and 8 bases for J; bases not matched to a gene: 11. The CDR3 is 14 amino acids. CDR3 nucleotides: TGTGCCAGCAGCCCGCCCACCGACAGGGCGGAAGCTTTCTTT. Translating gives CASSPPTDRAEAFF.

V gene TRBV19 combines with J gene TRBJ2-1, with 11 bases matching TRBD2. Germline V lookup: CDR1 LNHDA, CDR2 SQIVND (reference sequence). Germline trimming cut 5 bases from V and 6 bases from J; bases unmatched to any gene: 6. This CDR3 spans 15 amino acids. The CDR3 loop is CASSFRLAGFNEQFF. For the CDR3, the DNA is TGTGCCAGTAGTTTTCGACTAGCGGGGTTCAATGAGCAGTTCTTC.

This clone has only a few counts. The chain links TRBV27 to TRBJ1-2; D gene uncertain. V shed 4 bases and J shed 5 bases, with 20 bases lying between them. Germline-derived CDR1 and CDR2 are MNHEY and SMNVEV (reference sequence). The CDR3 runs 16 residues. CDR3 coding DNA: TGTGCCAGCAGTTCCCAACCGGGCTCTTCGTCTTATGGCTACACCTTC. Translation gives CASSSQPGSSSYGYTF.

This clone was recorded once. The chain is built from TRBV19 and TRBJ1-3; 7 bases line up with TRBD1. J lost 4 bases, V lost 5 bases, and 5 bases had no gene match. The germline V gene has CDR1 LNHDA and CDR2 SQIVND (reference sequence). The CDR3 is made up of 14 amino acids. For the CDR3, the DNA is TGTGCCAGTAGTTCAACAGGGGACGGAAACACCATATATTTT. This translates into CASSSTGDGNTIYF. The full variable domain, in which reference TRBV19 and TRBJ1-3 provide the parts outside the CDR3, is DGGITQSPKYLFRKEGQNVTLSCEQNLNHDAMYWYRQDPGQGLRLIYYSQIVNDFQKGDIAEGYSVSREKKESFPLTVTSAQKNPTAFYLCASSSTGDGNTIYFGEGSWLTVV.